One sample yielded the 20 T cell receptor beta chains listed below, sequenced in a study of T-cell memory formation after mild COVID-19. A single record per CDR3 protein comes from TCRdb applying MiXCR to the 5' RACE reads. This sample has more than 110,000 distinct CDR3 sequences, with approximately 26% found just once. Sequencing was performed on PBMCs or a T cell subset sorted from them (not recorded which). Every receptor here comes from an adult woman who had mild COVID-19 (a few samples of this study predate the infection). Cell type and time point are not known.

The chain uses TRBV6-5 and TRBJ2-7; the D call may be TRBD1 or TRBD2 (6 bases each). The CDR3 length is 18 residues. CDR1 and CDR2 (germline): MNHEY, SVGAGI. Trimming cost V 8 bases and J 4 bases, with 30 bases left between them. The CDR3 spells CASSPYSGASPGRYEQYF. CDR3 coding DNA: TGTGCCAGCTCCCCTTACTCAGGGGCCTCTCCTGGGAGGTACGAGCAGTACTTC.

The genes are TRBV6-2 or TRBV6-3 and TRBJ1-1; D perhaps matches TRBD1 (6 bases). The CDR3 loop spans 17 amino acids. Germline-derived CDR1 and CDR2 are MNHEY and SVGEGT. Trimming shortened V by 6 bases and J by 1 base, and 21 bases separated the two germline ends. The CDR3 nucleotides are TGTGCCAGCAGCACTACTACACAGGGCGGGAAGAACACTGAAGCTTTCTTT. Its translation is CASSTTTQGGKNTEAFF.

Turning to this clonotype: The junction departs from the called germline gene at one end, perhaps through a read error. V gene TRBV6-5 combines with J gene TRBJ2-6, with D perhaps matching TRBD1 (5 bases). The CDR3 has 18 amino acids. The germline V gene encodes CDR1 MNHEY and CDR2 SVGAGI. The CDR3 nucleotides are TGTGCCAGCAGTTACGTGACAGACCCCCGCTCTGGGGCCAACGTCCCGACTTTC. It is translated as CASSYVTDPRSGANVPTF.

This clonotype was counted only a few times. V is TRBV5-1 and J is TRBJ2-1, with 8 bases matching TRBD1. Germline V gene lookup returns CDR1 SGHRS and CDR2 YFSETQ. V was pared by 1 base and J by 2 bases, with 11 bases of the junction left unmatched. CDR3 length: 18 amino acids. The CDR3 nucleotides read TGCGCCAGCAGCTTGCTCCCTATCCGGGACAGGACCTACAATGAGCAGTTCTTC. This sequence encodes CASSLLPIRDRTYNEQFF.

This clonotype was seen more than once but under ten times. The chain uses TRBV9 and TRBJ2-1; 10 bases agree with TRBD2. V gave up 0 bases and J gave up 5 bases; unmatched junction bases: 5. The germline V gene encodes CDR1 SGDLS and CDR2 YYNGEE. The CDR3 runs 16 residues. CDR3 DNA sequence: TGTGCCAGCAGCGTAGACAGGACTAGCGGCAACAATGAGCAGTTCTTC. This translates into CASSVDRTSGNNEQFF.

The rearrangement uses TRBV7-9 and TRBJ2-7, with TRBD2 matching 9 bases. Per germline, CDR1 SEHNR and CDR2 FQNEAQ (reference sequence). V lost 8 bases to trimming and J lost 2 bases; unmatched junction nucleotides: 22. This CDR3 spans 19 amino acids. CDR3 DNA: TGTGCCAGCTCTCAGAGTCACAGGGACGCGGGAGGGCACCCCTACGAGCAGTACTTC. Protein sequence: CASSQSHRDAGGHPYEQYF.

For the CDR3, the DNA is TGTGCCAGCAGCTTGGGTCTCAGCGTGTACAATGAGCAGTTCTTC. It specifies CASSLGLSVYNEQFF. The rearrangement joins TRBV7-3 to TRBJ2-1; D uncertain. Germline CDR1 SGHTA, CDR2 FQGTGA. Trimming removed 3 bases at V and 4 bases at J, with 13 bases between. The CDR3 is 15 residues long.

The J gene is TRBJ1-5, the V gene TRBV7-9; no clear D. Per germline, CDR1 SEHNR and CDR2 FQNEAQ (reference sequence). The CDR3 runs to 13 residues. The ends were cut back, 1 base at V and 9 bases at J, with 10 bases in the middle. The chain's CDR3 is CASSLDWGGPQHF. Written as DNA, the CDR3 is TGTGCCAGCAGCTTAGATTGGGGAGGGCCCCAGCATTTT.

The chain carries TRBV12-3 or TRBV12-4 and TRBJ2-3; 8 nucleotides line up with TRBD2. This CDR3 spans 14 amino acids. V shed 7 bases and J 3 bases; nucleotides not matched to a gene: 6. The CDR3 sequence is CASTRGGRTDTQYF. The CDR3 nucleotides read TGTGCCAGCACCCGGGGGGGCCGGACAGATACGCAGTATTTT.

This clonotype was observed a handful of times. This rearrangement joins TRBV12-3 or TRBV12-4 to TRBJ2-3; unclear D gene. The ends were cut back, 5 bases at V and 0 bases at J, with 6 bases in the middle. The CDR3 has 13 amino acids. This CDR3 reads CASSLKSTDTQYF. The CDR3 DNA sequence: TGTGCCAGCAGTCTGAAAAGCACAGATACGCAGTATTTT.

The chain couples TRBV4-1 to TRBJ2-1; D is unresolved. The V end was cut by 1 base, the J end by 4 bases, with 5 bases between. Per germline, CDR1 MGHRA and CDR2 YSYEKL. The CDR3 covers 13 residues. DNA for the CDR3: TGCGCCAGCAGCCAAGCAGGATACAATGAGCAGTTCTTC. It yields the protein CASSQAGYNEQFF.

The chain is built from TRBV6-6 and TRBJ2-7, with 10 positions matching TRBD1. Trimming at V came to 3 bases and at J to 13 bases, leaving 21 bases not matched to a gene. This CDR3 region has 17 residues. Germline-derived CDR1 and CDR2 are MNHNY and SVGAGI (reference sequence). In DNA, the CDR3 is TGTGCCAGCAGTTATAGGGGACAGGGGCCGCTCACGCAACTAGACTACTTC. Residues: CASSYRGQGPLTQLDYF.

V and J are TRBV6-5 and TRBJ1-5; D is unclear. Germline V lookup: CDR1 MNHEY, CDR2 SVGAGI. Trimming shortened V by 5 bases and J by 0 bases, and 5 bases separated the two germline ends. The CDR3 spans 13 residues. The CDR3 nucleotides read TGTGCCAGCAGTCCCAGTAGCAATCAGCCCCAGCATTTT. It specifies CASSPSSNQPQHF.

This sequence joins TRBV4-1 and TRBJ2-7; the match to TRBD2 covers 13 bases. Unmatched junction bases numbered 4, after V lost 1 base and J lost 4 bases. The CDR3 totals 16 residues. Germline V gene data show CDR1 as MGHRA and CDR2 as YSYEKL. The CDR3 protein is CASSQGTSGGPYEQYF. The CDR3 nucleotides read TGCGCCAGCAGCCAAGGGACTAGCGGGGGACCATACGAGCAGTACTTC.

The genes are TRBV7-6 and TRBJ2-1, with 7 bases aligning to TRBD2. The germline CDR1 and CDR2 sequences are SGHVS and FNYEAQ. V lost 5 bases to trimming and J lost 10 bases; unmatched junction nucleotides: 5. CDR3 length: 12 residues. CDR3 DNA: TGTGCCAGCAGCCGACCCGGGGGGGAGCAGTTCTTC. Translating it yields CASSRPGGEQFF.

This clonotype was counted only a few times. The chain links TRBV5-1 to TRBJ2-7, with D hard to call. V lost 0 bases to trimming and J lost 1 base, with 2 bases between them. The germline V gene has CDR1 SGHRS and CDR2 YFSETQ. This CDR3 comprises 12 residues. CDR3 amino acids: CASSLVSYEQYF. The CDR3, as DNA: TGCGCCAGCAGCTTGGTATCCTACGAGCAGTACTTC.

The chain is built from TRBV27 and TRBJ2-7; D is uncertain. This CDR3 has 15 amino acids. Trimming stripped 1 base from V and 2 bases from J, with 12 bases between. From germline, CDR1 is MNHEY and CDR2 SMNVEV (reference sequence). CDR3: CASSLLGRMTYEQYF. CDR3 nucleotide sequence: TGTGCCAGCAGTTTATTAGGACGAATGACCTACGAGCAGTACTTC.

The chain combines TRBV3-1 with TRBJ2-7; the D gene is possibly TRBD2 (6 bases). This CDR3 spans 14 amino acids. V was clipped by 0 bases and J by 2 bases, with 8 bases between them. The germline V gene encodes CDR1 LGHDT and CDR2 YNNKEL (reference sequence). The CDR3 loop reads CASSQEGLPYEQYF. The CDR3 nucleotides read TGTGCCAGCAGCCAAGAGGGACTTCCCTACGAGCAGTACTTC.

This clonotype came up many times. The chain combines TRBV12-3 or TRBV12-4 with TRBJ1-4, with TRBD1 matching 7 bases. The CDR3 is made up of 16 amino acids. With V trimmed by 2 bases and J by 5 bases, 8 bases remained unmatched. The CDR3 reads CASSLRGRVLNEKLFF. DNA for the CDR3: TGTGCCAGCAGTTTAAGGGGGCGAGTGCTGAATGAAAAACTGTTTTTT.

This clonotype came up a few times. CDR3 DNA: TGCAGCGTTGAAGGACTCCGGGACCAAGAGACCCAGTACTTC. This encodes CSVEGLRDQETQYF. The chain is built from TRBV29-1 and TRBJ2-5, with unresolved D. V lost 1 base, J lost 0 bases, and 9 bases lay in between. The germline V gene encodes CDR1 SQVTM and CDR2 ANQGSEA. CDR3 size: 14 residues.